A selection of T cell receptor beta chains follows, all from one sample in a study of CD8 T cells in ankylosing spondylitis. TCRdb used MiXCR to reprocess the 5' RACE reads, holding one entry per CDR3 protein. Among around 890,000 distinct CDR3 sequences listed, around 11% were seen once. Sequencing was done on a sample of blood, either unsorted or a sorted T cell fraction (not recorded which). The receptors originated from a male donor with ankylosing spondylitis. Each CDR3 is given with its conserved first and last residue. D genes are given only for firm matches. Clone size is given for some rows only: seen once, a few or many times, or a class if the clone is expanded.

TRBJ2-7	TRBV12-3/TRBV12-4	TRBD1	.	CASSSGQTQYF	TGTGCCAGCAGTTCGGGACAGACGCAGTACTTC
TRBJ2-5	TRBV5-1	.	few	CASSLAGNRETQYF	TGCGCCAGCAGCTTGGCAGGGAATCGAGAGACCCAGTACTTC
TRBJ2-6	TRBV7-3	TRBD1	many	CASSIPGQGSNGANVLTF	TGTGCCAGCAGCATCCCGGGACAGGGTTCGAATGGGGCCAACGTCCTGACTTTC
TRBJ1-2	TRBV20-1	.	many	CSARAGLDGYTF	TGCAGTGCTAGGGCGGGGTTGGATGGCTACACCTTC
TRBJ2-7	TRBV29-1	TRBD1	many	CSVEGTGQGKLAGFMGRYF	TGCAGCGTTGAAGGCACGGGACAGGGAAAACTAGCCGGGTTTATGGGGCGGTACTTC
TRBJ2-3	TRBV4-3	.	few	CASSQDWGVLSTDTQYF	TGCGCCAGCAGCCAAGATTGGGGCGTCCTTAGCACAGATACGCAGTATTTT
TRBJ1-6	TRBV12-3/TRBV12-4	.	few	CASSLGGIHNSPLHF	TGTGCCAGCAGTTTGGGCGGAATACATAATTCACCCCTCCACTTT
TRBJ2-1	TRBV11-2	.	few	CASSPPYWVEQFF	TGTGCCAGCAGCCCCCCCTATTGGGTTGAGCAGTTCTTC
TRBJ1-1	TRBV4-1	.	many	CASSQDGSRVEAFF	TGCGCCAGCAGCCAAGATGGGTCTCGGGTTGAAGCTTTCTTT
TRBJ2-4	TRBV20-1	TRBD2	.	CSASRTSGGVLAKNIQYF	TGCAGTGCTAGTCGGACTAGCGGGGGGGTATTAGCCAAAAACATTCAGTACTTC
TRBJ2-3	TRBV7-2	TRBD2	few	CASKSAGVTDTQYF	TGTGCCAGCAAGTCTGCGGGGGTCACAGATACGCAGTATTTT
TRBJ1-1	TRBV7-2	.	.	CASSVQIGGEAFF	TGTGCCAGCAGCGTCCAGATTGGGGGTGAAGCTTTCTTT
TRBJ2-3	TRBV7-2	.	once	CASSLGGWGDTKYF	TGTGCCAGCAGCTTAGGAGGGTGGGGAGATACGAAGTATTTT
TRBJ2-7	TRBV20-1	TRBD2	many	CSARDPAGLNYEQYF	TGCAGTGCTAGAGATCCAGCGGGACTTAACTACGAGCAGTACTTC
TRBJ2-5	TRBV12-3/TRBV12-4	.	.	CAILRGAEETQYF	TGTGCCATTTTAAGAGGAGCGGAAGAGACCCAGTACTTC
TRBJ2-2	TRBV5-1	.	few	CASSEQTQALTGELFF	TGCGCCAGCAGCGAACAGACGCAGGCTTTGACCGGGGAGCTGTTTTTT
TRBJ1-2	TRBV7-2	.	few	CASSLARGAGFYTF	TGTGCCAGCAGCTTAGCGCGGGGGGCGGGTTTCTACACCTTC
TRBJ1-3	TRBV4-3	.	many	CASSQGFRQSGNTIYF	TGCGCCAGCAGCCAAGGCTTCCGGCAATCTGGAAACACCATATATTTT
TRBJ1-1	TRBV29-1	.	.	CSVPGPTWGAFF	TGCAGCGTCCCTGGACCTACCTGGGGAGCTTTCTTT
TRBJ2-7	TRBV18	.	few	CASSPRSSDEQYF	TGTGCCAGCTCCCCGCGTAGTAGTGACGAGCAGTACTTC
TRBJ1-1	TRBV20-1	.	.	CSAVRDENTEAFF	TGCAGTGCCGTCCGGGACGAGAACACTGAAGCTTTCTTT
TRBJ1-2	TRBV29-1	.	.	CSVAGRNGYTF	TGCAGCGTTGCGGGGCGGAATGGCTACACCTTC
TRBJ2-3	TRBV9	TRBD1	.	CASSGGTGGSTQYF	TGTGCCAGCAGCGGGGGGACAGGAGGTAGTACGCAGTATTTT
TRBJ2-3	TRBV28	.	.	CASSYSGGAIDTQYF	TGTGCCAGCAGTTATAGCGGCGGGGCCATAGATACGCAGTATTTT
TRBJ1-2	TRBV5-1	.	few	CASSLGQGGLYGYTF	TGCGCCAGCAGCTTAGGGCAGGGAGGACTATATGGCTACACCTTC
TRBJ2-7	TRBV20-1	.	many	CSARVDTSYEQYF	TGCAGTGCTAGAGTGGACACCTCCTACGAGCAGTACTTC
TRBJ1-2	TRBV12-3/TRBV12-4	.	many	CASSGQTIYGYTF	TGTGCCAGCAGCGGACAGACGATTTATGGCTACACCTTC
TRBJ2-1	TRBV19	TRBD2	.	CASVRAGVDEQFF	TGTGCCAGTGTAAGAGCGGGAGTCGATGAGCAGTTCTTC
TRBJ1-1	TRBV7-2	.	few	CASSPPANTEAFF	TGTGCCAGCAGCCCCCCCGCGAACACTGAAGCTTTCTTT
TRBJ2-1	TRBV20-1	TRBD2	once	CSARFLAGTLEQFF	TGCAGTGCTAGGTTCCTAGCGGGGACGTTGGAGCAGTTCTTC